This TCR beta chain was captured by sequencing in a study of T cell repertoires in cytomegalovirus infection. Study-wide context: Based on public TCR beta signatures, there were indications of CMV infection and of a matching HLA type.

MiXCR was run by TCRdb on the reads, yielding one entry per CDR3 protein. The profile shows hundreds of thousands of distinct CDR3 sequences, roughly a quarter of them singletons. After removal of 7 bases from V and 0 bases from J, the junction contained 8 bases not matched to a gene. The CDR3 is made up of 16 amino acids. Germline values: CDR1 SEHNR, CDR2 FQNEAQ (reference sequence). The TCR sequence derives from a human donor in good health (CMV status not recorded). Some clones in this sample may be carry-over from other donors' samples. The source material was CD8+ T cells from PBMCs. The rearrangement joins TRBV7-9 to TRBJ2-3, with TRBD1 matching over 9 bases. In DNA, the CDR3 is TGTGCCAGCACTTTCGGGGACAGGGCCAGCACAGATACGCAGTATTTT. This gives the protein CASTFGDRASTDTQYF.